This TCR beta chain was identified in a study of metastatic and nonmetastatic thyroid tumors. Study at large: Across blood and tumor or nodule tissue, repertoires from malignant and benign thyroid patients were compared with one another.

As originally analysed: A distant-metastasis classifier for papillary thyroid cancer was built using CDR3 differences across clinicopathological groups. TCRdb reanalyzed the PCR reads via MiXCR. TCRdb assigned the V and J calls; the authors' analysis was not used. The data show about 5,600 clones, with 30% seen just once and over 15% held by the top ten. V was shortened by 7 bases and J by 2 bases, with 12 bases between the two germline ends. The CDR3 spans 13 residues. Per the germline V gene, CDR1 is MNHNS and CDR2 is SASEGT. Until they underwent thyroid surgery, no patient had received any treatment.

Specimen: adjacent normal tissue. This TCR came from a female donor with papillary thyroid cancer or a benign thyroid nodule (not recorded which). Some clones in this sample may be carry-over from other donors' samples. The chain joins TRBV6-1 to TRBJ2-7, with D maybe TRBD1 (7 bases). The CDR3 reads CASMGGQTYEQYF. In nucleotides, the CDR3 is TGTGCCAGCATGGGGGGACAGACCTACGAGCAGTACTTC.